These 10 T cell receptor beta chains share one sample of origin, sequenced in a study of T cell clonotyping in hematopoietic cell transplantation. Some clones are missing from TCRdb's copy, which holds only in-frame ones; the method was immunoSEQ multiplex PCR. The profile covers some 15,000 clones, with about 80% appearing a single time and 5.8% taken by the ten largest. Source: PBMCs, taken 100 days after allogeneic stem cell transplant. The receptors stem from a female patient aged 40-50 years who had an allogeneic stem cell transplant from a related donor, so T cells may come from the graft donor. Some clones in this sample may be carry-over from other donors' samples.

V and J are TRBV7-3 and TRBJ2-1; TRBD1 might be the D (6 bases). Trimming removed 5 bases at V and 3 bases at J, with 14 bases between. This CDR3 has 15 amino acids. Looked up from germline, CDR1 is SGHTA and CDR2 is FQGTGA. The DNA of the CDR3 is TGTGCCAGCAGCCCTCAGGGGCCACGCTACAATGAGCAGTTCTTC. Amino acids: CASSPQGPRYNEQFF.

This clone was seen a handful of times. The rearrangement links TRBV9 to TRBJ1-1; D gene unclear. V lost 0 bases, J lost 3 bases, and 3 bases lay in between. The length of the CDR3 is 12 residues. Per germline, CDR1 SGDLS and CDR2 YYNGEE. The CDR3, as DNA: TGTGCCAGCAGCGTAGGAGACACTGAAGCTTTCTTT. It yields the protein CASSVGDTEAFF.

In its sample, this clone was seen once. V gene TRBV2 combines with J gene TRBJ1-1, with 9 bases identical to TRBD1. The CDR3 sequence is 15 residues long. Looked up from germline, CDR1 is SNHLY and CDR2 is FYNNEI. Unmatched junction bases numbered 11, after V lost 8 bases and J lost 4 bases. CDR3 coding DNA: TGTGCCAGCGCCGGACAGGGGAAGACGGGCACTGAAGCTTTCTTT. It translates to CASAGQGKTGTEAFF. Variable domain in full (rest from reference TRBV2 and TRBJ1-1): EPEVTQTPSHQVTQMGQEVILRCVPISNHLYFYWYRQILGQKVEFLVSFYNNEISEKSEIFDDQFSVERPDGSNFTLKIRSTKLEDSAMYFCASAGQGKTGTEAFFGQGTRLTVV.

This clone was detected only a few times. The chain has TRBV2 and TRBJ2-1; maybe TRBD1 (6 bases). The CDR3 totals 13 residues. Trimming left V 7 bases short and J 4 bases short, with 11 bases between. Germline CDR1 reads SNHLY; CDR2 reads FYNNEI. CDR3 bases: TGTGCCAGCATTCCCGGACAGTACAATGAGCAGTTCTTC. It is translated as CASIPGQYNEQFF.

The chain links TRBV6-8 to TRBJ2-5, with 9 bases aligning to TRBD2. V was pared by 6 bases and J by 1 base, with 9 bases of the junction left unmatched. CDR1 and CDR2 (germline): MNHGY, SAAAGT. The CDR3 consists of 16 residues. The CDR3 DNA is TGTGCCAGCAGCCAAGCGGGGGGCTTTCCCCAAGAGACCCAGTACTTC. Translated, it gives CASSQAGGFPQETQYF.

This chain connects TRBV6-5 to TRBJ1-1; D gene ambiguous. From germline, CDR1 is MNHEY and CDR2 SVGAGI. V was trimmed by 6 bases and J by 1 base, leaving 9 bases between them. The CDR3 totals 13 residues. The CDR3 DNA follows: TGTGCCAGCAGCCCCGGAGCGAACACTGAAGCTTTCTTT. It translates to CASSPGANTEAFF.

V usage is TRBV20-1 and J usage is TRBJ1-1; 8 bases agree with TRBD1. Germline trimming cut 6 bases from V and 11 bases from J; bases unmatched to any gene: 8. CDR1 is DFQATT and CDR2 is SNEGSKA in the germline V gene (reference sequence). The CDR3 is 11 residues long. The CDR3 is CSATKTGEAFF. CDR3 in DNA: TGCAGTGCAACAAAGACAGGGGAGGCTTTCTTT.

V is TRBV5-1 and J is TRBJ2-1; D remains unclear. V was shortened by 1 base and J by 2 bases, with 10 bases between the two germline ends. The CDR3 length is 15 residues. Looked up from germline, CDR1 is SGHRS and CDR2 is YFSETQ. The CDR3 bases are TGCGCCAGCAGCTTGAGAGCGCTCGCCTACAATGAGCAGTTCTTC. Translated, it gives CASSLRALAYNEQFF.

The chain combines TRBV5-1 with TRBJ2-7; D is unresolved. Trimming cost V 0 bases and J 3 bases, with 10 bases left between them. Germline V CDR1 and CDR2: SGHRS, YFSETQ. This CDR3 spans 14 amino acids. This chain's CDR3 is CASSLAPQSYEQYF. CDR3 DNA sequence: TGCGCCAGCAGCTTGGCGCCGCAGAGCTACGAGCAGTACTTC.

This chain links TRBV29-1 with TRBJ1-4, with TRBD1 matching over 12 bases. Germline CDR1 reads SQVTM; CDR2 reads ANQGSEA. After removal of 5 bases from V and 0 bases from J, the junction contained 4 bases not matched to a gene. This CDR3 has 16 residues. The CDR3 spells CSVTGTGGTTNEKLFF. CDR3 DNA sequence: TGCAGCGTTACCGGGACAGGGGGCACAACTAATGAAAAACTGTTTTTT.